The source of this TCR beta chain is a study of CD8 T cells in ankylosing spondylitis. Findings and limits, study-wide: It appeared that ankylosing spondylitis blood was characterized by a TCR beta motif of several highly homologous variants. Disease-linked clones were found to be CD8+ and relatively rare in peripheral blood.

With molecular barcodes, quantitative 5'-RACE was used to make the TCR beta libraries. TCRdb re-derived calls from the 5' RACE reads in MiXCR, one entry per CDR3 protein. Altogether 150,000 or so distinct CDR3 sequences are present, 25% to 35% being singletons, with the ten largest covering 6%. Comment on this clonotype: Its antigen remains unknown.

Germline V gene sequence: CDR1 SGDLS, CDR2 YYNGEE. This CDR3 contains 15 residues. Trimming stripped 3 bases from V and 4 bases from J, with 16 bases between. The TCR was taken from a male donor with ankylosing spondylitis. This chain connects TRBV9 to TRBJ1-2; tentative D call: TRBD1 (6 bases). The sample comprised synovial fluid, either unsorted or a sorted T cell fraction (not recorded which). The CDR3 DNA reads as TGTGCCAGCAGCGAGGCCCCCGGGACAACCTATGGCTACACCTTC. Protein: CASSEAPGTTYGYTF.